Listed below are T cell receptor beta chains from one sample, sequenced in a study of CD8+CD57+ T cells in acquired aplastic anemia. One entry per CDR3 protein, called by TCRdb with MiXCR from the reads. The sample lists some 200,000 distinct CDR3 sequences; 30% to 40% were seen once. The material sequenced was sorted CD4+, CD8+, or CD8+CD57+ T cells (not recorded which) from PBMCs. All receptors come from a human donor in good health, serving as a control. Each CDR3 is given with its conserved first and last residue. The order of the fields is clone size, V gene, D gene, CDR3 length, J gene, CDR3 DNA, CDR3 protein. D genes are given only for firm matches. Only some rows state a clone size, as once, few, many or a class for expanded clones.

clone size: .
V gene: TRBV4-1
D gene: TRBD2
CDR3 length: 15
J gene: TRBJ2-1
CDR3 DNA: TGCGCCAGCAGCCAAGATCCCGGGAGGGCTTATGAGCAGTTCTTC
CDR3 protein: CASSQDPGRAYEQFF

clone size: many
V gene: TRBV14
D gene: .
CDR3 length: 14
J gene: TRBJ2-7
CDR3 DNA: TGTGCCAGCAGCCACCTCACAGAAGACTACGAGCAGTACTTC
CDR3 protein: CASSHLTEDYEQYF

clone size: .
V gene: TRBV29-1
D gene: .
CDR3 length: 12
J gene: TRBJ1-4
CDR3 DNA: TGCAGCGTTGAACTCACTAGTGAAAAACTGTTTTTT
CDR3 protein: CSVELTSEKLFF

clone size: .
V gene: TRBV7-2
D gene: .
CDR3 length: 11
J gene: TRBJ2-5
CDR3 DNA: TGTGCCAGCAGGTTGGGACAGACCCAGTACTTC
CDR3 protein: CASRLGQTQYF

clone size: few
V gene: TRBV10-3
D gene: TRBD1
CDR3 length: 13
J gene: TRBJ1-2
CDR3 DNA: TGTGCCATCAACCTAGGGACAGGGGATGGCTACACCTTC
CDR3 protein: CAINLGTGDGYTF

clone size: few
V gene: TRBV5-1
D gene: TRBD1
CDR3 length: 14
J gene: TRBJ2-5
CDR3 DNA: TGCGCCAGCAGAGGACAGGGATTGAGAGAGACCCAGTACTTC
CDR3 protein: CASRGQGLRETQYF

clone size: .
V gene: TRBV30
D gene: TRBD1
CDR3 length: 12
J gene: TRBJ2-7
CDR3 DNA: TGTGCCTGGACCAGGGGGTCCTACGAGCAGTACTTC
CDR3 protein: CAWTRGSYEQYF

clone size: .
V gene: TRBV7-2
D gene: .
CDR3 length: 13
J gene: TRBJ1-2
CDR3 DNA: TGTGCCAGCAGCTTAGCACAGAACTATGGCTACACCTTC
CDR3 protein: CASSLAQNYGYTF

clone size: few
V gene: TRBV6-5
D gene: TRBD1
CDR3 length: 16
J gene: TRBJ1-5
CDR3 DNA: TGTGCCAGCAGTTACGACAGGGGAATTGACAATCAGCCCCAGCATTTT
CDR3 protein: CASSYDRGIDNQPQHF

clone size: .
V gene: TRBV5-1
D gene: .
CDR3 length: 14
J gene: TRBJ1-5
CDR3 DNA: TGCGCCAGCAGTCTACAGGGAGGCGATCAGCCCCAGCATTTT
CDR3 protein: CASSLQGGDQPQHF

clone size: .
V gene: TRBV2
D gene: .
CDR3 length: 12
J gene: TRBJ2-2
CDR3 DNA: TGTGCCAGCCGAGTCGGGGCCGGGGAGCTGTTTTTC
CDR3 protein: CASRVGAGELFF

clone size: many
V gene: TRBV29-1
D gene: .
CDR3 length: 12
J gene: TRBJ2-3
CDR3 DNA: TGCAGCGTTGAGGAGGGGGCAGATACGCAGTATTTT
CDR3 protein: CSVEEGADTQYF

clone size: .
V gene: TRBV15
D gene: .
CDR3 length: 12
J gene: TRBJ2-7
CDR3 DNA: TGTGCCACCGGCAGAGAGCCGCTCGAGCAGTACTTC
CDR3 protein: CATGREPLEQYF

clone size: .
V gene: TRBV12-3/TRBV12-4
D gene: TRBD2
CDR3 length: 15
J gene: TRBJ2-7
CDR3 DNA: TGTGCCAGCAGTTTGGGACTAGCGCACTCCTACGAGCAGTACTTC
CDR3 protein: CASSLGLAHSYEQYF

clone size: .
V gene: TRBV6-1
D gene: .
CDR3 length: 16
J gene: TRBJ1-6
CDR3 DNA: TGTGCCAGCAGTCGGACAGCCCGATGGGGGAATTCACCCCTCCACTTT
CDR3 protein: CASSRTARWGNSPLHF

clone size: few
V gene: TRBV6-1
D gene: .
CDR3 length: 18
J gene: TRBJ2-1
CDR3 DNA: TGTGCCAGCAGGCCACTTACAGGGTGGCGGAGCTCCTACAATGAGCAGTTCTTC
CDR3 protein: CASRPLTGWRSSYNEQFF

clone size: .
V gene: TRBV10-3
D gene: .
CDR3 length: 13
J gene: TRBJ2-7
CDR3 DNA: TGTGCCAGCATTCGAGACAGACCCTACGAGCAGTACTTC
CDR3 protein: CASIRDRPYEQYF

clone size: few
V gene: TRBV15
D gene: .
CDR3 length: 15
J gene: TRBJ1-6
CDR3 DNA: TGTGCCACCAGCAGAGTTCGGGGTATAGGTTCACCCCTCCACTTT
CDR3 protein: CATSRVRGIGSPLHF

clone size: .
V gene: TRBV20-1
D gene: TRBD2
CDR3 length: 15
J gene: TRBJ2-5
CDR3 DNA: TGCAGTGCTAGAGCCCTGGGAGGACTAGGAGAGACCCAGTACTTC
CDR3 protein: CSARALGGLGETQYF

clone size: many
V gene: TRBV6-2/TRBV6-3
D gene: .
CDR3 length: 12
J gene: TRBJ1-6
CDR3 DNA: TGTGCCAGCAATAGACCTAATTCACCCCTCCACTTT
CDR3 protein: CASNRPNSPLHF

clone size: few
V gene: TRBV18
D gene: .
CDR3 length: 12
J gene: TRBJ2-7
CDR3 DNA: TGTGCCAGTTCACCAAACAGGGACGAGCAGTACTTC
CDR3 protein: CASSPNRDEQYF

clone size: many
V gene: TRBV20-1
D gene: .
CDR3 length: 13
J gene: TRBJ1-2
CDR3 DNA: TGCAGTGCTAGGGACCCCATGAGGTATGGCTACACCTTC
CDR3 protein: CSARDPMRYGYTF

clone size: many
V gene: TRBV7-2
D gene: .
CDR3 length: 11
J gene: TRBJ1-1
CDR3 DNA: TGTGCCAGCAGCACCACAGGGGAAGCTTTCTTT
CDR3 protein: CASSTTGEAFF

clone size: few
V gene: TRBV30
D gene: TRBD1
CDR3 length: 15
J gene: TRBJ1-4
CDR3 DNA: TGTGCCTGGAGCAGAAGGGACAGACCTAATGAAAAACTGTTTTTT
CDR3 protein: CAWSRRDRPNEKLFF

clone size: many
V gene: TRBV2
D gene: TRBD1
CDR3 length: 14
J gene: TRBJ1-2
CDR3 DNA: TGTGCCAGCAGGCAGGGACAGACAATCTATGGCTACACCTTC
CDR3 protein: CASRQGQTIYGYTF

clone size: .
V gene: TRBV30
D gene: .
CDR3 length: 14
J gene: TRBJ2-5
CDR3 DNA: TGTGCCTGGAGCGGGACATTGTACCAAGAGACCCAGTACTTC
CDR3 protein: CAWSGTLYQETQYF

clone size: many
V gene: TRBV7-2
D gene: .
CDR3 length: 13
J gene: TRBJ2-3
CDR3 DNA: TGTGCCAGCAGCTTTTCGGGCACAGATACGCAGTATTTT
CDR3 protein: CASSFSGTDTQYF

clone size: .
V gene: TRBV6-5
D gene: .
CDR3 length: 15
J gene: TRBJ2-6
CDR3 DNA: TGTGCCAGCAGTTACAGCAGCTCTGGGGCCAACGTCCTGACTTTC
CDR3 protein: CASSYSSSGANVLTF

clone size: many
V gene: TRBV7-9
D gene: TRBD1
CDR3 length: 16
J gene: TRBJ2-7
CDR3 DNA: TGTGCCAGCAGCCTAAACAGGGGGCGGAACGAGGACGAGCAGTACTTC
CDR3 protein: CASSLNRGRNEDEQYF

clone size: many
V gene: TRBV24-1
D gene: TRBD2
CDR3 length: 16
J gene: TRBJ2-1
CDR3 DNA: TGTGCCACCAGTGATTTCGGACTAGCGGGAGGGAATGAGCAGTTCTTC
CDR3 protein: CATSDFGLAGGNEQFF

clone size: few
V gene: TRBV10-3
D gene: TRBD2
CDR3 length: 17
J gene: TRBJ2-7
CDR3 DNA: TGTGCCATCAGGGTCACCGGGACTAGCGGGGGACATTACGAGCAGTACTTC
CDR3 protein: CAIRVTGTSGGHYEQYF

clone size: .
V gene: TRBV7-8
D gene: .
CDR3 length: 17
J gene: TRBJ2-7
CDR3 DNA: TGTGCCAGCCTTGGCGTAGGACTCCTAGGCGGGACCTACGAGCAGTACTTC
CDR3 protein: CASLGVGLLGGTYEQYF

clone size: few
V gene: TRBV20-1
D gene: TRBD2
CDR3 length: 12
J gene: TRBJ2-1
CDR3 DNA: TGCAGTGCAATGACTAGCGGGAGGGCCGGGTTCTTC
CDR3 protein: CSAMTSGRAGFF

clone size: few
V gene: TRBV6-1
D gene: .
CDR3 length: 14
J gene: TRBJ2-4
CDR3 DNA: TGTGCCAGCGAGGACACAACGCGGGGAACCATTCAGTACTTC
CDR3 protein: CASEDTTRGTIQYF

clone size: once
V gene: TRBV5-1
D gene: .
CDR3 length: 13
J gene: TRBJ2-7
CDR3 DNA: TGCGTCAGCAGCTTTCTGCCAGCCTACGAGCAGTACTTC
CDR3 protein: CVSSFLPAYEQYF

clone size: many
V gene: TRBV2
D gene: .
CDR3 length: 12
J gene: TRBJ1-2
CDR3 DNA: TGTGCCAGCAGTGAAGAGAACTATGGCTACACCTTC
CDR3 protein: CASSEENYGYTF

clone size: .
V gene: TRBV19
D gene: .
CDR3 length: 11
J gene: TRBJ1-1
CDR3 DNA: TGTGCCAGTAGTTTTTACGCTGAAGCTTTCTTT
CDR3 protein: CASSFYAEAFF

clone size: .
V gene: TRBV30
D gene: .
CDR3 length: 16
J gene: TRBJ1-1
CDR3 DNA: TGTGCCTGGAGTGTAAGGTTCGGCAGGGTGAACACTGAAGCTTTCTTT
CDR3 protein: CAWSVRFGRVNTEAFF

clone size: .
V gene: TRBV19
D gene: .
CDR3 length: 14
J gene: TRBJ1-5
CDR3 DNA: TGTGCCAGTGCCGGGGGGCTTAGCAATCAGCCCCAGCATTTT
CDR3 protein: CASAGGLSNQPQHF

clone size: .
V gene: TRBV10-3
D gene: .
CDR3 length: 13
J gene: TRBJ2-3
CDR3 DNA: TGTGCCATCAGTCGTGAGTCGAGGGATACGCAGTATTTT
CDR3 protein: CAISRESRDTQYF

clone size: many
V gene: TRBV2
D gene: TRBD2
CDR3 length: 14
J gene: TRBJ2-7
CDR3 DNA: TGTGCCAGCCAAACTAGCGGGGGGACCTACGAGCAGTACTTC
CDR3 protein: CASQTSGGTYEQYF

clone size: many
V gene: TRBV29-1
D gene: .
CDR3 length: 12
J gene: TRBJ1-1
CDR3 DNA: TGCAGCGTTTTCAGGGGCGCAGCTGAAGCTTTCTTT
CDR3 protein: CSVFRGAAEAFF

clone size: .
V gene: TRBV6-5
D gene: .
CDR3 length: 15
J gene: TRBJ2-1
CDR3 DNA: TGTGCCAGCAGTTTCGGGGGAAGCTCCTACAATGAGCAGTTCTTC
CDR3 protein: CASSFGGSSYNEQFF

clone size: many
V gene: TRBV20-1
D gene: .
CDR3 length: 15
J gene: TRBJ1-1
CDR3 DNA: TGCAGTGCTAGAGATAACTCCGGGACGAGGACTGAAGCTTTCTTT
CDR3 protein: CSARDNSGTRTEAFF

clone size: many
V gene: TRBV12-3/TRBV12-4
D gene: TRBD2
CDR3 length: 14
J gene: TRBJ2-7
CDR3 DNA: TGTGCCAGCAGCTCTAGCGGGCCCCCGTACGAGCAGTACTTC
CDR3 protein: CASSSSGPPYEQYF

clone size: .
V gene: TRBV20-1
D gene: TRBD2
CDR3 length: 16
J gene: TRBJ2-2
CDR3 DNA: TGCAGTGCTCCAGCGTTAGGGACTAGCGTCACCGGGGAGCTGTTTTTT
CDR3 protein: CSAPALGTSVTGELFF

clone size: .
V gene: TRBV27
D gene: TRBD1
CDR3 length: 16
J gene: TRBJ1-2
CDR3 DNA: TGTGCCAGCAGTTCGCGTGGCAGGGGGGGTCGTCCGGGCTACACCTTC
CDR3 protein: CASSSRGRGGRPGYTF

clone size: .
V gene: TRBV29-1
D gene: .
CDR3 length: 12
J gene: TRBJ1-2
CDR3 DNA: TGCAGCGTACCACGGAGACAGTATGGCTACACCTTC
CDR3 protein: CSVPRRQYGYTF

clone size: many
V gene: TRBV12-3/TRBV12-4
D gene: TRBD1
CDR3 length: 13
J gene: TRBJ1-2
CDR3 DNA: TGTGCCAGCAGTTTCGACAGGGGGTATGGCTACACCTTC
CDR3 protein: CASSFDRGYGYTF

clone size: many
V gene: TRBV19
D gene: .
CDR3 length: 15
J gene: TRBJ1-3
CDR3 DNA: TGTGCCAGTAGTATCAGAGACAAGTCCAGGAACACCATATATTTT
CDR3 protein: CASSIRDKSRNTIYF

clone size: few
V gene: TRBV7-3
D gene: TRBD1
CDR3 length: 15
J gene: TRBJ2-5
CDR3 DNA: TGTGCCAGCAGCCCAGGACAGGGAGGATGGGAGACCCAGTACTTC
CDR3 protein: CASSPGQGGWETQYF

clone size: many
V gene: TRBV19
D gene: .
CDR3 length: 13
J gene: TRBJ1-5
CDR3 DNA: TGTGCCAGTAGTATAGATTGGGATCAGCCCCAGCATTTT
CDR3 protein: CASSIDWDQPQHF

clone size: .
V gene: TRBV19
D gene: TRBD2
CDR3 length: 15
J gene: TRBJ2-2
CDR3 DNA: TGTGCCAGTAGTGTAGTAGCGGGAGCGAGCGGGGAGCTGTTTTTT
CDR3 protein: CASSVVAGASGELFF

clone size: many
V gene: TRBV20-1
D gene: .
CDR3 length: 14
J gene: TRBJ1-4
CDR3 DNA: TGCAGTGCTTGCGACCCGGGCACTAATGAAAAACTGTTTTTT
CDR3 protein: CSACDPGTNEKLFF

clone size: many
V gene: TRBV19
D gene: .
CDR3 length: 15
J gene: TRBJ1-5
CDR3 DNA: TGTGCCAGTAGTCCGGCAGCTAATAGCAATCAGCCCCAGCATTTT
CDR3 protein: CASSPAANSNQPQHF